The 23 T cell receptor beta chains listed next were all sequenced from one sample in a study of blood T cell repertoires in COVID-19. The repertoire was sequenced with immunoSEQ multiplex PCR; TCRdb's copy has only in-frame clones and lacks some. The sample yields a few hundred thousand clones, approximately 85% seen once. The sequencing input was peripheral blood. The receptors were gathered from a woman aged 70-85 years with acute or convalescent COVID-19.

The rearrangement uses TRBV28 and TRBJ1-1, with 7 bases lining up with TRBD1. The trim removed 6 bases at V and 4 bases at J, leaving 8 bases unmatched. Germline V gives CDR1 MDHEN, CDR2 SYDVKM. This CDR3 is built from 14 residues. CDR3 in DNA: TGTGCCAGCAGGACGACAGGGCGGGTCACTGAAGCTTTCTTT. This translates into CASRTTGRVTEAFF.

The V and J genes are TRBV18 and TRBJ2-3, with 7 bases lining up with TRBD2. This CDR3 is built from 16 residues. Germline CDR1 KGHSH, CDR2 LQKENI. V gave up 3 bases and J gave up 3 bases; unmatched junction bases: 9. CDR3 DNA sequence: TGTGCCAGCTCACCCTCAACTAGCGTGATAACAGATACGCAGTATTTT. It specifies CASSPSTSVITDTQYF.

This chain joins TRBV7-3 and TRBJ2-3; 11 bases line up with TRBD2. Germline loops: CDR1 SGHTA, CDR2 FQGTGA. V lost 0 bases and J lost 3; bases outside the gene matches: 5. This CDR3 has 17 amino acids. The CDR3 here is CASSLTVAGGPTDTQYF. CDR3 coding DNA: TGTGCCAGCAGCTTAACGGTAGCGGGGGGGCCGACAGATACGCAGTATTTT.

The rearrangement joins TRBV19 to TRBJ1-5, with D unresolved. The CDR3 totals 13 residues. The germline V gene has CDR1 LNHDA and CDR2 SQIVND (reference sequence). V gave up 5 bases and J gave up 4 bases, with 9 bases separating them. The CDR3 DNA sequence: TGTGCCAGTAGTTATAGTCGTAATCAGCCCCAGCATTTT. Its protein is CASSYSRNQPQHF.

This chain uses TRBV5-4 with TRBJ2-1, with a tentative D call TRBD2 (7 bases). This CDR3 spans 16 amino acids. Germline values: CDR1 SGHNT, CDR2 YYREEE (reference sequence). V lost 4 bases and J lost 3, with 17 bases in between. CDR3 sequence: CASSPEGGALYNEQFF. The DNA of the CDR3 is TGTGCCAGCAGCCCGGAGGGGGGGGCCCTCTACAATGAGCAGTTCTTC.

This sequence joins TRBV19 and TRBJ1-1; D not certain. The CDR3 loop spans 11 amino acids. Trimming cost V 5 bases and J 5 bases, with 6 bases left between them. Germline values: CDR1 LNHDA, CDR2 SQIVND (reference sequence). CDR3 bases: TGTGCCAGTAGTTACAGTACTGAAGCTTTCTTT. The encoded protein is CASSYSTEAFF.

Comments on this clone: Other DNA sequences in this specimen translate into the identical CDR3. CDR3 in amino acids: CASSPGAGNYGYTF. The CDR3 DNA reads TGTGCCAGCTCACCAGGGGCAGGAAACTATGGCTACACCTTC. V and J are TRBV18 and TRBJ1-2; D may be TRBD1 (5 bases). This CDR3 spans 14 amino acids. Trimming stripped 2 bases from V and 2 bases from J, with 9 bases between. Germline V gene data show CDR1 as KGHSH and CDR2 as LQKENI. The whole variable domain, filled in from reference TRBV18 and TRBJ1-2, reads NAGVMQNPRHLVRRRGQEARLRCSPMKGHSHVYWYRQLPEEGLKFMVYLQKENIIDESGMPKERFSAEFPKEGPSILRIQQVVRGDSAAYFCASSPGAGNYGYTFGSGTRLTVV.

In this sample, this clone turned up a few times. This chain joins TRBV5-1 and TRBJ1-2, with TRBD1 as a possible D gene (6 bases). Germline loops: CDR1 SGHRS, CDR2 YFSETQ. This CDR3 is built from 13 residues. Trimming left V 4 bases short and J 3 bases short, with 10 bases between. CDR3 in amino acids: CASSVSGDYGYTF. CDR3 coding DNA: TGCGCCAGCAGCGTATCAGGGGACTATGGCTACACCTTC.

In this sample, this clone turned up a few times. V gene TRBV5-1 combines with J gene TRBJ1-5, with 9 bases aligning to TRBD1. The CDR3 loop spans 15 amino acids. Germline CDR1 is SGHRS and CDR2 is YFSETQ. Unmatched junction bases numbered 7, after V lost 3 bases and J lost 6 bases. The CDR3 region is CASSYTGGQSQPQHF. The CDR3 DNA is TGCGCCAGCAGCTATACAGGGGGCCAGAGTCAGCCCCAGCATTTT.

The genes are TRBV7-6 and TRBJ1-5; 9 nucleotides align to TRBD1. CDR3 length: 17 residues. After removal of 3 bases from V and 0 bases from J, the junction contained 6 bases not matched to a gene. Germline CDR1 reads SGHVS; CDR2 reads FNYEAQ. CDR3 region: CASSLGQGLYSNQPQHF. CDR3 coding DNA: TGTGCCAGCAGCTTGGGACAGGGCCTTTATAGCAATCAGCCCCAGCATTTT.

CDR3 amino acids: CASSQAGDLYGYTF. The CDR3 DNA is TGTGCCAGCAGCCAAGCAGGGGACCTCTATGGCTACACCTTC. V is TRBV4-2 and J is TRBJ1-2, with D possibly being TRBD1 (6 bases). The CDR3 is 14 amino acids. The germline V gene encodes CDR1 LGHNA and CDR2 YNFKEQ. Trimming pared 1 base from V and 4 bases from J, leaving 10 bases between.

This rearrangement joins TRBV27 to TRBJ1-4, with no clear D. The germline gives CDR1 MNHEY, CDR2 SMNVEV (reference sequence). The CDR3 sequence is 13 residues long. V shed 4 bases and J shed 8 bases, with 11 bases lying between them. The CDR3 is CASSSRVTEKLFF. The CDR3 DNA sequence: TGTGCCAGCAGTTCACGGGTAACGGAAAAACTGTTTTTT.

The J gene is TRBJ1-2, the V gene TRBV5-1; D ambiguous. In germline, CDR1 is SGHRS, CDR2 YFSETQ. The CDR3 is made up of 16 amino acids. V lost 3 bases to trimming and J lost 4 bases, with 19 bases between them. Written as DNA, the CDR3 is TGCGCCAGCAGCTCACAGACTACGGCGGCAAGCTATGGCTACACCTTC. Translation gives CASSSQTTAASYGYTF.

The CDR3 nucleotides are TGTGCCTCATTCAGGGACACTGGGGCCAACGTCCTGACTTTC. Protein product: CASFRDTGANVLTF. The chain couples TRBV30 to TRBJ2-6; perhaps TRBD1 as D (6 bases). Germline-derived CDR1 and CDR2 are GTSNPN and SVGIG (reference sequence). V dropped 7 bases and J dropped 2 bases, with 12 bases sitting between them. The CDR3 has 14 amino acids.

The chain employs TRBV5-1 and TRBJ2-1, with 12 bases aligning to TRBD1. This CDR3 is 16 amino acids long. Looked up from germline, CDR1 is SGHRS and CDR2 is YFSETQ. The J segment lost 9 bases and the V segment lost 0 bases, leaving 7 bases of the junction unmatched. For the CDR3, the DNA is TGCGCCAGCAGCTTGGATCCGGGACAGGGGGCGGCTGAGCAGTTCTTC. This codes for CASSLDPGQGAAEQFF.

The gene calls are TRBV5-1 and TRBJ1-2; the match to TRBD1 covers 7 bases. J lost 3 bases, V lost 2 bases, and 4 bases had no gene match. CDR3 size: 14 residues. Germline values: CDR1 SGHRS, CDR2 YFSETQ. The CDR3 loop reads CASSLVTGDYGYTF. The CDR3 region has the DNA TGCGCCAGCAGCTTAGTAACAGGGGACTATGGCTACACCTTC.

V and J are TRBV6-6 and TRBJ1-3; D is undetermined. From germline, CDR1 is MNHNY and CDR2 SVGAGI (reference sequence). The length of the CDR3 is 12 residues. V dropped 8 bases and J dropped 4 bases, with 9 bases sitting between them. CDR3 region: CASLSQGNTIYF. CDR3 DNA: TGTGCCAGCCTCAGTCAGGGAAACACCATATATTTT.

This chain uses TRBV27 with TRBJ2-2, with 8 positions matching TRBD2. The germline gives CDR1 MNHEY, CDR2 SMNVEV (reference sequence). V shed 6 bases and J 3 bases; nucleotides not matched to a gene: 15. The CDR3 consists of 18 residues. Here the CDR3 DNA reads TGTGCCAGCAGCCGTCGGGGCGGGGGGTCCCAAGACACCGGGGAGCTGTTTTTT. Protein product: CASSRRGGGSQDTGELFF.

About this clone: This sample includes further DNA sequences coding for the same CDR3. The gene calls are TRBV2 and TRBJ1-3; D unresolved. Trimming removed 3 bases at V and 4 bases at J, with 4 bases between. The CDR3 extends over 12 amino acids. Germline V CDR1 and CDR2: SNHLY, FYNNEI. The CDR3 sequence is CASSELGNTIYF. The DNA for the CDR3 is TGTGCCAGCAGTGAGTTAGGAAACACCATATATTTT.

The rearrangement joins TRBV30 to TRBJ2-5, with 10 bases identical to TRBD2. Germline CDR1 and CDR2: GTSNPN and SVGIG (reference sequence). There are 12 residues in the CDR3. The junction had 0 bases not matched to a gene; V was cut back by 1 base and J by 7 bases. CDR3 coding DNA: TGTGCCTGGAGTGCTAGCGGGGGGACCCAGTACTTC. Amino acid sequence: CAWSASGGTQYF.

This chain connects TRBV6-4 to TRBJ1-5; D is perhaps TRBD1 (5 bases). The germline V and J ends were trimmed by 6 bases and 5 bases, with 11 bases remaining between them. CDR3 length equals 13 residues. CDR1 and CDR2 (germline): MRHNA, SNTAGT. The CDR3 DNA reads as TGTGCCAGCAGCAGGGCTTTGGATCAGCCCCAGCATTTT. Translation: CASSRALDQPQHF.

This rearrangement joins TRBV5-1 to TRBJ1-1; no reliable D call. Trimming left V 3 bases short and J 1 base short, with 7 bases between. Germline V gene lookup returns CDR1 SGHRS and CDR2 YFSETQ. CDR3 size: 13 residues. CDR3 DNA sequence: TGCGCCAGCAGCTCCTACGGGAACACTGAAGCTTTCTTT. It translates to CASSSYGNTEAFF.

V gene TRBV9 combines with J gene TRBJ1-2; the D is unclear. The V and J ends lost 0 bases and 2 bases respectively, with 8 bases between them. Germline CDR1 reads SGDLS; CDR2 reads YYNGEE. The CDR3 runs to 14 residues. The CDR3 region is CASSVATPNYGYTF. The DNA for the CDR3 is TGTGCCAGCAGCGTAGCTACCCCCAACTATGGCTACACCTTC. The whole variable domain, remainder taken from reference TRBV9 and TRBJ1-2, is DSGVTQTPKHLITATGQRVTLRCSPRSGDLSVYWYQQSLDQGLQFLIQYYNGEERAKGNILERFSAQQFPDLHSELNLSSLELGDSALYFCASSVATPNYGYTFGSGTRLTVV.